The 7 T cell receptor beta chains given below trace back to one sample, sequenced in a study of blood T cell repertoires in COVID-19. Measured with immunoSEQ multiplex PCR; TCRdb has only the in-frame clones, and not every one. Of around 250,000 clones listed, roughly 82% are singletons. The sample taken for sequencing was peripheral blood. The receptors originated from a man older than 75 with acute or convalescent COVID-19.

J is TRBJ1-1 and V is TRBV18, with D tentatively TRBD1 (5 bases). Per germline, CDR1 KGHSH and CDR2 LQKENI. The germline V and J ends were trimmed by 2 bases and 11 bases, with 15 bases remaining between them. The CDR3 consists of 13 residues. In DNA form, the CDR3 reads TGTGCCAGCTCACCAAAGAGCGACAGCGGGGCTTTCTTT. It encodes CASSPKSDSGAFF.

This clone was found once. The chain links TRBV5-1 to TRBJ2-7; no clear D. There are 14 residues in the CDR3. V lost 1 base, J lost 1 base, and 9 bases lay in between. The germline gives CDR1 SGHRS, CDR2 YFSETQ. The DNA for the CDR3 is TGCGCCAGCAGCTTGCTCGGTCAATCCTACGAGCAGTACTTC. It codes for CASSLLGQSYEQYF. Filled out from reference TRBV5-1 and TRBJ2-7, the complete variable domain reads KAGVTQTPRYLIKTRGQQVTLSCSPISGHRSVSWYQQTPGQGLQFLFEYFSETQRNKGNFPGRFSGRQFSNSRSEMNVSTLELGDSALYLCASSLLGQSYEQYFGPGTRLTVT.

The CDR3 nucleotides are TGTGCCAGCAGTTCCGTGGGGGACAGTTTCTACGAGCAGTACTTC. It is translated as CASSSVGDSFYEQYF. This sequence joins TRBV28 and TRBJ2-7; 7 bases align to TRBD1. The junction had 9 bases not matched to a gene; V was cut back by 4 bases and J by 3 bases. CDR3 length: 15 amino acids. Germline CDR1 is MDHEN and CDR2 is SYDVKM.

The sample holds one count of this clone. The rearrangement joins TRBV19 to TRBJ1-3; 9 positions match TRBD1. Germline CDR1 is LNHDA and CDR2 is SQIVND (reference sequence). V gave up 7 bases and J gave up 2 bases; unmatched junction bases: 6. The CDR3 is 15 residues long. The CDR3 loop is CASTLTGGPGNTIYF. The CDR3 nucleotides read TGTGCCAGTACCCTCACAGGGGGCCCTGGAAACACCATATATTTT.

This clone turned up a few times. The CDR3 reads CASSLRTLAYNEQFF. The CDR3, as DNA: TGTGCCAGCAGCTTAAGGACTCTGGCGTACAATGAGCAGTTCTTC. The V call is TRBV5-6, the J call TRBJ2-1; TRBD2 might be the D (5 bases). The germline V gene encodes CDR1 SGHDT and CDR2 YYEEEE. CDR3 length equals 15 residues. Trimming pared 2 bases from V and 4 bases from J, leaving 13 bases between.

The chain's CDR3 is CASSLELASYNEQFF. The CDR3 DNA reads as TGCGCCAGCAGCTTGGAACTAGCGTCCTACAATGAGCAGTTCTTC. The V call is TRBV5-1, the J call TRBJ2-1; 7 nucleotides match TRBD2. V shed 0 bases and J 1 base; nucleotides not matched to a gene: 1. CDR3 length: 15 amino acids. Per the germline V gene, CDR1 is SGHRS and CDR2 is YFSETQ.

The chain links TRBV28 to TRBJ2-7; D unclear. V lost 5 bases, J lost 1 base, and 9 bases lay in between. Per the germline V gene, CDR1 is MDHEN and CDR2 is SYDVKM. There are 13 residues in the CDR3. The DNA for the CDR3 is TGTGCCAGCAGTGAACCAACTTCCTACGAGCAGTACTTC. This sequence encodes CASSEPTSYEQYF. The entire variable domain, with the rest obtained from reference TRBV28 and TRBJ2-7, is as follows: DVKVTQSSRYLVKRTGEKVFLECVQDMDHENMFWYRQDPGLGLRLIYFSYDVKMKEKGDIPEGYSVSREKKERFSLILESASTNQTSMYLCASSEPTSYEQYFGPGTRLTVT.